This TCR beta chain was profiled in a study of cytomegalovirus exposure and HLA in healthy donors. This clone came up once. Its antigen is as yet unknown. The junction and the germline gene differ at one end; a read error may be behind it. The PCR contained 60 Vbeta and 13 Jbeta primers. Data came from immunoSEQ multiplex PCR; TCRdb stores just in-frame clones and leaves some out. The table shows 170,000 or so clones, with roughly 84% occurring only once. Notes on the study in general: Within a later analysis, the majority of CMV-associated TCR beta chains appeared HLA-restricted. CMV serostatus was the sole immune exposure information available. Confirmation was obtained in vitro that three CMV-associated chains are specific for CMV antigens.

CDR3 length equals 15 residues. CDR1 SGHNT and CDR2 YYREEE come from the germline V gene (reference sequence). Sample: PBMCs. The sequence came from a man in his fifties in good health and CMV-seropositive. The gene calls are TRBV5-4 and TRBJ1-3; 7 nucleotides agree with TRBD1. Here the CDR3 reads CASSGGTAPGNTVYF. In DNA form, the CDR3 reads TGTGCCAGCAGCGGGGGGACAGCCCCTGGAAACACCGTATATTTT.